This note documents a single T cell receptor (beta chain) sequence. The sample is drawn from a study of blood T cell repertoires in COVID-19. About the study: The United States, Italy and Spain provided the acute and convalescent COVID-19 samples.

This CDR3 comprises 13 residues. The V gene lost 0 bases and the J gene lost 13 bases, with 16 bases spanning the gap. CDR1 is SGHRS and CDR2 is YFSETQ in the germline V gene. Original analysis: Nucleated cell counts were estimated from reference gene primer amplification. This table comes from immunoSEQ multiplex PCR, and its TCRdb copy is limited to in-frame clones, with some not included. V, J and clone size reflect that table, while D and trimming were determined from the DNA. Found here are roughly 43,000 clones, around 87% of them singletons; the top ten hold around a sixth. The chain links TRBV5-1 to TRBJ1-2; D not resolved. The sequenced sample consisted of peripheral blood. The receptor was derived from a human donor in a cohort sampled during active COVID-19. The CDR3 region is CASSLGTGNPGTF. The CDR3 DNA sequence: TGCGCCAGCAGCTTGGGGACCGGGAACCCAGGCACCTTC.